The sample holds many counts of the clone carrying this TCR beta chain. Antigen specificity is unknown. The germline V gene encodes CDR1 SGHVS and CDR2 FQNEAQ. V lost 2 bases and J lost 6; bases outside the gene matches: 15. This CDR3 region has 19 residues. This record belongs to a study of T cell repertoires in cytomegalovirus infection. Overall study: Both CMV infection and a matching HLA type were indicated by public TCR beta signatures. Study-level findings and limits: CMV-specific TCR beta clonotypes restricted by HLA-C were the ones dominating the ex vivo response.

In TCRdb, the reads were re-called with MiXCR into one record per CDR3 protein. Among approximately 990,000 distinct CDR3 sequences listed, about a third were seen once. The chain combines TRBV7-8 with TRBJ2-3; TRBD2 matches at 12 bases. The sequence derives from a human donor in good health (CMV status not recorded). Some clones in this sample may be carry-over from other donors' samples. Sequenced here: cultured CD8+ T cells from PBMCs, sampled from culture after CMV antigen stimulation. DNA for the CDR3: TGTGCCAGCAGCTTACCTCGGCTAGCGGGGGGGCCGGAGACGGATACGCAGTATTTT. It encodes CASSLPRLAGGPETDTQYF.